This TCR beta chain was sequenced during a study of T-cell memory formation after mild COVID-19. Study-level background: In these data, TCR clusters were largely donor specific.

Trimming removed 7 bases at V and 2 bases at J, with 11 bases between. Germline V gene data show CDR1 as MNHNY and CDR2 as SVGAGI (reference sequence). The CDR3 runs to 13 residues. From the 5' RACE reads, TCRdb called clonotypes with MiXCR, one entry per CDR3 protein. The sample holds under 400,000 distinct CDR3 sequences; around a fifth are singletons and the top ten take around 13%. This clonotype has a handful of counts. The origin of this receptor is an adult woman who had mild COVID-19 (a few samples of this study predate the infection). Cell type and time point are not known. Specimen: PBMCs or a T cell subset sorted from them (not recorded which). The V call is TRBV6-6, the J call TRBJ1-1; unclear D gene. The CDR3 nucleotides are TGTGCCAGCACCAGGCAGACCAACACTGAAGCTTTCTTT. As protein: CASTRQTNTEAFF.